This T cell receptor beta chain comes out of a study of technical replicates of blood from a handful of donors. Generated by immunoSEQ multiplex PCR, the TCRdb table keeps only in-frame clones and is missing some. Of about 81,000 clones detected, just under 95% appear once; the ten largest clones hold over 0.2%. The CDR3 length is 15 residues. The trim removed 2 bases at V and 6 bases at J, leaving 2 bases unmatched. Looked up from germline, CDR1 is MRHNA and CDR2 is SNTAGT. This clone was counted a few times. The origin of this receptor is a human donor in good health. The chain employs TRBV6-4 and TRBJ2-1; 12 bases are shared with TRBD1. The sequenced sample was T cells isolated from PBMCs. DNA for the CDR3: TGTGCCAGCAGTGACGGGACAGGGGGCGTCAATGAGCAGTTCTTC. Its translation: CASSDGTGGVNEQFF.